The clone carrying this T cell receptor (beta chain) showed up just a few times. Its antigen is undetermined. These data originate in a study of T-cell memory formation after mild COVID-19. The wider study: Most TCR clusters belonged to a single donor.

The CDR3 length is 14 residues. V lost 2 bases to trimming and J lost 5 bases, with 9 bases between them. Germline values: CDR1 MNHNS, CDR2 SASEGT. Each CDR3 protein gets one entry after TCRdb re-called the 5' RACE reads with MiXCR. This sample carries approximately 300,000 distinct CDR3 sequences, around a sixth of them seen once, and the ten largest clones take 22%. Study observations and caveats: Nothing showed for sure that second-wave clones peaking on day 37 were SARS-CoV-2 specific.

The chain couples TRBV6-1 to TRBJ2-2; D uncertain. The source is a man aged 18 to 35 who had mild COVID-19 (a few samples of this study predate the infection). Cell type and time point are not known. Material: PBMCs or a T cell subset sorted from them (not recorded which). CDR3 sequence (DNA): TGTGCCAGCAGTGAACAGATAAGGACCGGGGAGCTGTTTTTT. Amino acid sequence: CASSEQIRTGELFF.